Here is one T cell receptor (beta chain) with its context. CDR3 length: 15 residues. Germline assignment: CDR1 ENHRY and CDR2 SYGVKD. The V end was cut by 2 bases, the J end by 3 bases, with 13 bases between. The data derive from a study of shared clonotypes between healthy human individuals. Assay used: immunoSEQ multiplex PCR; TCRdb lists only in-frame clones, some missing. The table shows some 1 million clones, with around four fifths occurring only once. This clonotype was sampled from a man younger than 30 in good health. Material: memory CD4+ T cells sorted from blood. The subset: CD45RA-negative fraction. V gene TRBV10-3 combines with J gene TRBJ2-5; D possibly corresponds to TRBD2 (6 bases). In nucleotides, the CDR3 is TGTGCCATCAGTGAGGGGGGGTACAGAGAAGAGACCCAGTACTTC. Its protein is CAISEGGYREETQYF.